A single sample is the source of the 16 T cell receptor beta chains below, sequenced in a study of blood T cell repertoires in COVID-19. The assay was immunoSEQ multiplex PCR, and TCRdb's table has in-frame clones only and misses some. The table includes roughly 18,000 clones, roughly 93% detected once. The sequenced sample consisted of peripheral blood. These receptors were collected from a human donor in a cohort sampled during active COVID-19.

The rearrangement uses TRBV27 and TRBJ2-1, with 9 bases aligning to TRBD2. Germline V gives CDR1 MNHEY, CDR2 SMNVEV (reference sequence). There are 15 residues in the CDR3. Trimming cost V 4 bases and J 5 bases; bases outside gene matches: 6. CDR3 in amino acids: CASSSGTSRDNEQFF. As DNA, the CDR3 is TGTGCCAGCAGTTCTGGGACTAGCCGCGACAATGAGCAGTTCTTC.

The gene calls are TRBV7-2 and TRBJ2-7; TRBD1 aligns across 7 bases. This CDR3 is 14 amino acids long. CDR1 is SGHTA and CDR2 is FQGNSA in the germline V gene. The junction had 6 bases not matched to a gene; V was cut back by 4 bases and J by 3 bases. This CDR3 reads CASSYQGVGYEQYF. The DNA for the CDR3 is TGTGCCAGCAGCTACCAGGGGGTCGGCTACGAGCAGTACTTC. The whole variable domain, remainder taken from reference TRBV7-2 and TRBJ2-7, is GAGVSQSPSNKVTEKGKDVELRCDPISGHTALYWYRQSLGQGLEFLIYFQGNSAPDKSGLPSDRFSAERTGGSVSTLTIQRTQQEDSAVYLCASSYQGVGYEQYFGPGTRLTVT.

This rearrangement joins TRBV6-1 to TRBJ2-7; no clear D. The CDR3 spans 14 residues. V lost 3 bases, J lost 6 bases, and 15 bases lay in between. Germline assignment: CDR1 MNHNS and CDR2 SASEGT. The CDR3: CASSDGQFSGEQYF. The CDR3 bases are TGTGCCAGCAGTGATGGGCAGTTTTCTGGCGAGCAGTACTTC.

V is TRBV10-2 and J is TRBJ1-1; D is undetermined. The CDR3 totals 11 residues. Trimming stripped 10 bases from V and 8 bases from J, with 14 bases between. The germline gives CDR1 WSHSY, CDR2 SAAADI. For the CDR3, the DNA is TGCGCCACCCTAACCGATTACGAAGCTTTCTTT. The encoded protein is CATLTDYEAFF.

V usage is TRBV28 and J usage is TRBJ2-2; 10 bases are a match to TRBD2. The V segment lost 8 bases and the J segment 7 bases; nucleotides outside the gene matches: 16. This CDR3 is 17 amino acids long. CDR1 and CDR2 from the germline V gene are MDHEN and SYDVKM. CDR3 DNA: TGTGCCAGCTCGCCCCCCGGAGCGGGAGGGCCGGGCGGGGAGCTGTTTTTT. This gives the protein CASSPPGAGGPGGELFF.

Here the CDR3 DNA reads TGTGCCAGCAGTTCGCTTCTAGCGGGGCGGCAAGAGACCCAGTACTTC. Translated: CASSSLLAGRQETQYF. This chain links TRBV7-2 with TRBJ2-5, with TRBD2 identical over 9 bases. The CDR3 has 16 amino acids. V shed 6 bases and J 2 bases; nucleotides not matched to a gene: 10. Germline values: CDR1 SGHTA, CDR2 FQGNSA.

The table lists this clone with a count of one. This sequence joins TRBV24-1 and TRBJ2-1; TRBD2 matches 10 bases. CDR1 is KGHDR and CDR2 is SFDVKD in the germline V gene. The V and J ends lost 3 bases and 10 bases, in that order; junction bases with no gene match: 5. The CDR3 is 14 amino acids. This chain's CDR3 is CATSDRSGRREQFF. The CDR3 bases are TGTGCCACCAGTGATCGTAGCGGGAGGCGCGAGCAGTTCTTC.

The chain couples TRBV24-1 to TRBJ2-2; 7 bases line up with TRBD2. Per the germline V gene, CDR1 is KGHDR and CDR2 is SFDVKD. Germline trimming cut 7 bases from V and 5 bases from J; bases unmatched to any gene: 3. The CDR3 runs 13 residues. CDR3 DNA sequence: TGTGCCACCAGCCGAGCGGGAACCGGGGAGCTGTTTTTT. Protein sequence: CATSRAGTGELFF.

The chain employs TRBV19 and TRBJ1-5; 7 bases fit TRBD1. The CDR3 contains 15 residues. The J segment lost 0 bases and the V segment lost 3 bases, leaving 2 bases of the junction unmatched. The germline CDR1 and CDR2 sequences are LNHDA and SQIVND (reference sequence). The CDR3 reads CASSIQGDSNQPQHF. Here the CDR3 DNA reads TGTGCCAGTAGTATCCAGGGGGATAGCAATCAGCCCCAGCATTTT.

This clone was counted once. This rearrangement joins TRBV6-6 to TRBJ1-1; tentative D call: TRBD1 (5 bases). The V end was cut by 11 bases, the J end by 1 base, with 20 bases between. This CDR3 has 15 amino acids. Germline V gives CDR1 MNHNY, CDR2 SVGAGI (reference sequence). DNA for the CDR3: TGTGCCGGGGGGAGGGGCCCTCAGGGGAACACTGAAGCTTTCTTT. As protein: CAGGRGPQGNTEAFF.

The V call is TRBV14, the J call TRBJ2-1, with D possibly TRBD1 on 5 matching bases. The CDR3 consists of 15 residues. Trimming took off 1 base at V and 6 bases at J, with 13 bases between the two ends. CDR1 is SGHDN, CDR2 FVKESK, per germline. The CDR3: CASSQVLGALNEQFF. CDR3 nucleotides: TGTGCCAGCAGCCAAGTGTTAGGGGCCCTCAATGAGCAGTTCTTC.

The V call is TRBV2, the J call TRBJ2-3; 8 bases are shared with TRBD1. Germline V gene lookup returns CDR1 SNHLY and CDR2 FYNNEI. The length of the CDR3 is 14 residues. Losses at the gene ends were 7 bases for V and 6 bases for J; bases not matched to a gene: 9. The CDR3 protein is CASILDRDVDTQYF. CDR3 nucleotide sequence: TGTGCCAGCATTCTGGACAGGGATGTCGATACGCAGTATTTT.

This rearrangement joins TRBV6-5 to TRBJ2-7, with 9 bases that match TRBD1. Germline V gene data show CDR1 as MNHEY and CDR2 as SVGAGI. The CDR3 length is 14 residues. J lost 6 bases, V lost 5 bases, and 8 bases had no gene match. The CDR3: CASSPGTGTGEQYF. The CDR3 bases are TGTGCCAGCAGTCCAGGGACAGGGACGGGCGAGCAGTACTTC.

The chain recombines TRBV29-1 with TRBJ2-5; TRBD1 matches at 7 bases. The J segment lost 4 bases and the V segment lost 1 base, leaving 0 bases of the junction unmatched. Germline V gene data show CDR1 as SQVTM and CDR2 as ANQGSEA. CDR3 length: 12 residues. The CDR3 sequence: CSVEAGGETQYF. The CDR3 region has the DNA TGCAGCGTTGAAGCAGGGGGAGAGACCCAGTACTTC.

In DNA, the CDR3 is TGCGCCAGCAGCTTGGGACAGGGGGCGGCCGGGGAGCTGTTTTTT. Its translation: CASSLGQGAAGELFF. This rearrangement joins TRBV5-1 to TRBJ2-2; 10 nucleotides align to TRBD1. The J segment lost 6 bases and the V segment lost 0 bases, leaving 2 bases of the junction unmatched. The CDR3 extends over 15 amino acids. Germline loops: CDR1 SGHRS, CDR2 YFSETQ.

The chain employs TRBV9 and TRBJ2-3; D is unclear. Trimming stripped 4 bases from V and 2 bases from J, with 5 bases between. Germline V gives CDR1 SGDLS, CDR2 YYNGEE. The length of the CDR3 is 12 residues. CDR3 sequence reads: CASSPNTDTQYF. CDR3 sequence (DNA): TGTGCCAGCAGCCCTAACACAGATACGCAGTATTTT.